Detailed here is one T cell receptor (beta chain). Its antigen is unknown. The data were obtained in a study of Ad26.COV2.S vaccination and SARS-CoV-2 variants. As for the study in general: Donor participated within the Ad26.COV2.S arm of the COV1001 trial. The study, taken as a whole, reports: Vaccine recipients surpassed placebo recipients in spike-specific TCR breadth. Post-vaccination spike-specific CD8+ and CD4+ T cell responses reportedly had substantial breadth. Estimates derived from TCR breadth and depth analyses may have underestimated total T cell responses.

Documented treatment: some 20 received Ad26.COV2.S at low or high dose, single or two shots; a few received placebo; per-sample allocation not given. Samples analyzed were those drawn on day 63 after the first vaccine or placebo injection. Generated by immunoSEQ multiplex PCR, the TCRdb table keeps only in-frame clones and is missing some. Of 350,000 to 450,000 clones detected, 92% appear once; the ten largest clones hold 1.5% to 2%. CDR1 and CDR2 from the germline V gene are DFQATT and SNEGSKA (reference sequence). The CDR3 runs to 11 residues. V lost 8 bases and J 2 bases, leaving 9 bases between the germline ends.

The sequence was collected from a person between 18 and 59 years old who received the Ad26.COV2.S COVID-19 vaccine or a placebo. The sample was peripheral blood, taken in a trial of Ad26.COV2.S vaccine versus placebo. The gene calls are TRBV20-1 and TRBJ1-2; no reliable D call. CDR3 bases: TGCAGTCCAGACAAAAACTATGGCTACACCTTC. It yields the protein CSPDKNYGYTF.